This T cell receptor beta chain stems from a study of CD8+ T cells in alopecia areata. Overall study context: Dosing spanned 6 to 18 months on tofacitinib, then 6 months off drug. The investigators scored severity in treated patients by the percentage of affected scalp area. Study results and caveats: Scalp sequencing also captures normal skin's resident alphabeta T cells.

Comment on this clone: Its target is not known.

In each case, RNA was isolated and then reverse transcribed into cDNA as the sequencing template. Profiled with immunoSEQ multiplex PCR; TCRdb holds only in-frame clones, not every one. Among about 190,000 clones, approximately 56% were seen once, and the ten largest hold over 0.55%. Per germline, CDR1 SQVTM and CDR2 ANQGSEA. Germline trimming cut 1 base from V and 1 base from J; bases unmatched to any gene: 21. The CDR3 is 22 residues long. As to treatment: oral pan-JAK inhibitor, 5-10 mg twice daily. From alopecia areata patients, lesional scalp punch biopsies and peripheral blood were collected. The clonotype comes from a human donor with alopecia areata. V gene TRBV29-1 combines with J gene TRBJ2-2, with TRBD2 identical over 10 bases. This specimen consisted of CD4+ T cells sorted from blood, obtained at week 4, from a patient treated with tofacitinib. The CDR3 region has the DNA TGCAGCGTTGAAGCTTTCCCCCCAGGGCCTTTTTCTAGCGGGAGGAACACCGGGGAGCTGTTTTTT. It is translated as CSVEAFPPGPFSSGRNTGELFF.